One and the same sample provided the 27 T cell receptor beta chains below, sequenced in a study of CD8 T cells in ankylosing spondylitis. Using its own MiXCR run on the 5' RACE reads, TCRdb lists one record per CDR3 protein. The table shows some 70,000 distinct CDR3 sequences, with approximately 5% occurring only once. Material for sequencing was blood, either unsorted or a sorted T cell fraction (not recorded which). These receptors were obtained from a male donor with ankylosing spondylitis or in good health (not recorded which).

In this sample, this clonotype turned up many times. The genes are TRBV7-6 and TRBJ1-5; possibly TRBD1 for D (5 bases). With 6 bases removed from V and 2 bases from J, the gap between germline ends came to 14 bases. The CDR3 length is 15 residues. The germline CDR1 and CDR2 sequences are SGHVS and FNYEAQ. The CDR3 bases are TGTGCCAGCAGTTCTCAGGGAGAGGGCAATCAGCCCCAGCATTTT. Translation gives CASSSQGEGNQPQHF.

This clonotype was detected many times. The J gene is TRBJ1-2, the V gene TRBV20-1; tentatively, D is TRBD1 (5 bases). This CDR3 has 12 residues. In germline, CDR1 is DFQATT, CDR2 SNEGSKA (reference sequence). Trimming removed 6 bases at V and 8 bases at J, with 16 bases between. The CDR3 loop reads CSAPSGGWGYTF. DNA for the CDR3: TGCAGTGCCCCTTCGGGGGGATGGGGCTACACCTTC.

This clonotype was observed many times. The chain recombines TRBV28 with TRBJ2-1; 8 bases align to TRBD1. Germline trimming cut 6 bases from V and 0 bases from J; bases unmatched to any gene: 10. Germline V lookup: CDR1 MDHEN, CDR2 SYDVKM. The CDR3 runs to 17 residues. The CDR3 is CASRETGAPSSYNEQFF. The CDR3 DNA is TGTGCCAGCAGGGAGACAGGGGCCCCGAGCTCCTACAATGAGCAGTTCTTC.

This clonotype showed up many times. This rearrangement joins TRBV7-6 to TRBJ2-3, with 8 positions matching TRBD2. The CDR3 covers 12 residues. V shed 5 bases, J shed 8 bases, and the junction held 3 bases outside the gene matches. Germline V gene sequence: CDR1 SGHVS, CDR2 FNYEAQ. CDR3 sequence reads: CASSLRGGTQYF. CDR3 sequence (DNA): TGTGCCAGCAGCCTCCGGGGGGGTACGCAGTATTTT.

This clonotype was seen at least ten times. This rearrangement joins TRBV19 to TRBJ1-1; TRBD1 might be the D (5 bases). This CDR3 contains 15 residues. Per germline, CDR1 LNHDA and CDR2 SQIVND (reference sequence). Trimming pared 1 base from V and 1 base from J, leaving 10 bases between. The CDR3 reads CASSIGGKRNTEAFF. For the CDR3, the DNA is TGTGCCAGTAGTATAGGGGGCAAGCGGAACACTGAAGCTTTCTTT.

This clonotype has ten or more counts. V is TRBV4-3 and J is TRBJ1-1; D unresolved. Trimming removed 5 bases from V and 3 bases from J, with 19 bases in between. The CDR3 sequence is 16 residues long. From germline, CDR1 is LGHNA and CDR2 YSLEER. DNA for the CDR3: TGCGCCAGCAGCTCATCTCCGGGAACAACTGACACTGAAGCTTTCTTT. Residues: CASSSSPGTTDTEAFF.

Of note for this clonotype: This sequence may be a read error, since a much larger clone differs from it by one base. The chain is built from TRBV7-2 and TRBJ2-3, with no clear D. The ends were cut back, 1 base at V and 0 bases at J, with 8 bases in the middle. There are 15 residues in the CDR3. Looked up from germline, CDR1 is SGHTA and CDR2 is FQGNSA. Here the CDR3 DNA reads TGTGCCAGCAGCTTAGTCACTGGCAGCACAGATACGCAGTATTTT. It is translated as CASSLVTGSTDTQYF.

The sample holds many counts of this clonotype. V gene TRBV5-4 combines with J gene TRBJ1-2, with a tentative D call TRBD1 (6 bases). The CDR3 length is 14 residues. Deletions cut 4 bases from V and 4 bases from J, with 14 bases between. Germline CDR1 is SGHNT and CDR2 is YYREEE (reference sequence). The CDR3 protein is CASSGATGSYGYTF. CDR3 bases: TGTGCCAGCAGCGGCGCGACAGGCAGCTATGGCTACACCTTC. Variable domain in full (rest from reference TRBV5-4 and TRBJ1-2): ETGVTQSPTHLIKTRGQQVTLRCSSQSGHNTVSWYQQALGQGPQFIFQYYREEENGRGNFPPRFSGLQFPNYSSELNVNALELDDSALYLCASSGATGSYGYTFGSGTRLTVV.

On this clonotype: This may come from a read error, since a much larger clone is one base off. This sequence joins TRBV28 and TRBJ2-5; D gene unclear. This CDR3 contains 13 residues. CDR1 and CDR2 from the germline V gene are MDHEN and SYDVKM. The CDR3 loop reads CASSLLGQEAQYF. The CDR3, as DNA: TGTGCCAGCAGTCTCCTAGGGCAAGAGGCCCAGTACTTC.

This clonotype was picked up many times. J is TRBJ2-2 and V is TRBV12-3 or TRBV12-4; D is undetermined. V lost 4 bases and J 4 bases, leaving 4 bases between the germline ends. This CDR3 contains 12 residues. CDR3 sequence reads: CASSSTTGELFF. The CDR3 DNA follows: TGTGCCAGCAGTTCGACCACCGGGGAGCTGTTTTTT.

This clonotype was detected many times. The chain joins TRBV7-8 to TRBJ2-1; TRBD1 agrees at 9 bases. The V gene's germline CDR1 is SGHVS and CDR2 FQNEAQ. The CDR3 contains 12 residues. V shed 1 base, J shed 16 bases, and the junction held 5 bases outside the gene matches. The CDR3 bases are TGTGCCAGCAGCTTAGTGGAACAGGGGGCCTTCTTC. Its translation is CASSLVEQGAFF. Using reference TRBV7-8 and TRBJ2-1 for the parts outside the CDR3, the full variable domain is GAGVSQSPRYKVAKRGQDVALRCDPISGHVSLFWYQQALGQGPEFLTYFQNEAQLDKSGLPSDRFFAERPEGSVSTLKIQRTQQEDSAVYLCASSLVEQGAFFGPGTRLTVL.

The V call is TRBV7-3, the J call TRBJ2-3, with TRBD2 identical over 8 bases. V was clipped by 5 bases and J by 2 bases; unmatched bases: 9. The CDR3 extends over 16 amino acids. CDR1 and CDR2 (germline): SGHTA, FQGTGA. CDR3 DNA sequence: TGTGCCAGCAGCGACGGACGTAGCGGGGCCACAGATACGCAGTATTTT. Its protein product is CASSDGRSGATDTQYF.

This clonotype was seen ten or more times. The CDR3 nucleotides are TGTGCCAGCAGCCCTAGACAGGGCGGTGAAGCTTTCTTT. It is translated as CASSPRQGGEAFF. J is TRBJ1-1 and V is TRBV7-2; TRBD1 matches at 7 bases. The V segment lost 5 bases and the J segment 7 bases; nucleotides outside the gene matches: 7. Germline V gene sequence: CDR1 SGHTA, CDR2 FQGNSA. The CDR3 runs 13 residues.

This clonotype has ten or more counts. The chain is built from TRBV4-1 and TRBJ1-1, with D hard to call. The CDR3 is 13 amino acids. The germline CDR1 and CDR2 sequences are MGHRA and YSYEKL. Trimming stripped 0 bases from V and 5 bases from J, with 7 bases between. CDR3 region: CASSQDEDTEAFF. The DNA of the CDR3 is TGCGCCAGCAGCCAAGATGAAGATACTGAAGCTTTCTTT.

This clonotype was picked up many times. V is TRBV28 and J is TRBJ2-7; D tentatively fits TRBD1 or TRBD2 (6 bases each). Germline V CDR1 and CDR2: MDHEN, SYDVKM. V shed 5 bases and J shed 3 bases, with 11 bases lying between them. The CDR3 extends over 13 amino acids. CDR3 in amino acids: CASSRGHIYEQYF. For the CDR3, the DNA is TGTGCCAGCAGTCGGGGGCATATCTACGAGCAGTACTTC.

The J gene is TRBJ2-5, the V gene TRBV29-1, with D possibly matching TRBD1 (6 bases). V was clipped by 4 bases and J by 2 bases, with 11 bases between them. The CDR3 contains 13 residues. CDR1 and CDR2 (germline): SQVTM, ANQGSEA. The CDR3 sequence: CSVGTGWQETQYF. The CDR3 nucleotides read TGCAGCGTTGGAACAGGGTGGCAAGAGACCCAGTACTTC.

This clonotype was detected many times. The DNA of the CDR3 is TGCGCCAGCACCCCGACAGGGTCGAGCTATGGCTACACCTTC. Protein: CASTPTGSSYGYTF. The gene calls are TRBV5-1 and TRBJ1-2, with 7 bases aligning to TRBD1. In germline, CDR1 is SGHRS, CDR2 YFSETQ. The CDR3 consists of 14 residues. V shed 6 bases and J 4 bases; nucleotides not matched to a gene: 9.

This clonotype was detected a few times. The chain couples TRBV5-4 to TRBJ1-1; a weak D match, TRBD1 (6 bases). V lost 1 base and J lost 4, with 11 bases in between. The germline CDR1 and CDR2 sequences are SGHNT and YYREEE (reference sequence). CDR3 length: 14 residues. The CDR3 region has the DNA TGTGCCAGCAGCTTGAGGGGAGGGGGCACTGAAGCTTTCTTT. Amino acid sequence: CASSLRGGGTEAFF.

This clonotype came up many times. The gene calls are TRBV20-1 and TRBJ2-3, with no clear D. Trimming took off 3 bases at V and 0 bases at J, with 13 bases between the two ends. Germline lookup yields CDR1 DFQATT and CDR2 SNEGSKA (reference sequence). CDR3 size: 15 residues. CDR3 in DNA: TGCAGTGCTAGCTATCAGACCCCAAGCACAGATACGCAGTATTTT. It is translated as CSASYQTPSTDTQYF.

This clonotype was counted a few times. J is TRBJ1-5 and V is TRBV7-2; D is undetermined. V lost 0 bases to trimming and J lost 7 bases, with 7 bases between them. Looked up from germline, CDR1 is SGHTA and CDR2 is FQGNSA. This CDR3 has 13 amino acids. The CDR3 DNA follows: TGTGCCAGCAGCTTAGCTTTTTCCCAGCCCCAGCATTTT. Translating it yields CASSLAFSQPQHF.

This clonotype was found many times. The chain uses TRBV29-1 and TRBJ2-5; 8 bases match TRBD1. Germline values: CDR1 SQVTM, CDR2 ANQGSEA. V dropped 1 base and J dropped 3; count of bases not matched to a gene: 4. The CDR3 totals 14 residues. DNA of the CDR3: TGCAGCGTTGAAGGGGGGACAGGAAAAGAGACCCAGTACTTC. Its translation: CSVEGGTGKETQYF.

This clonotype came up many times. The J gene is TRBJ1-6, the V gene TRBV7-2; 9 nucleotides align to TRBD1. This CDR3 has 15 residues. The V and J ends lost 5 bases and 9 bases, in that order; junction bases with no gene match: 8. Per germline, CDR1 SGHTA and CDR2 FQGNSA. As DNA, the CDR3 is TGTGCCAGCAGCCCCGGGACAGGGAAAAGTTCACCCCTCCACTTT. This translates into CASSPGTGKSSPLHF. Full variable domain (outside the CDR3, taken from reference TRBV7-2 and TRBJ1-6): GAGVSQSPSNKVTEKGKDVELRCDPISGHTALYWYRQSLGQGLEFLIYFQGNSAPDKSGLPSDRFSAERTGGSVSTLTIQRTQQEDSAVYLCASSPGTGKSSPLHFGNGTRLTVT.

This clonotype was seen ten or more times. The chain couples TRBV7-3 to TRBJ1-1, with D unclear. This CDR3 contains 13 residues. The germline V gene encodes CDR1 SGHTA and CDR2 FQGTGA. V was shortened by 5 bases and J by 7 bases, with 14 bases between the two germline ends. CDR3 coding DNA: TGTGCCAGCAGCCCCACGACCCAGATTGAAGCTTTCTTT. This gives the protein CASSPTTQIEAFF. The full variable domain, its missing parts supplied by reference TRBV7-3 and TRBJ1-1, is GAGVSQTPSNKVTEKGKYVELRCDPISGHTALYWYRQSLGQGPEFLIYFQGTGAADDSGLPNDRFFAVRPEGSVSTLKIQRTERGDSAVYLCASSPTTQIEAFFGQGTRLTVV.

This clonotype has ten or more counts. This rearrangement joins TRBV30 to TRBJ1-5, with no clear D. V was shortened by 0 bases and J by 9 bases, with 15 bases between the two germline ends. The germline gives CDR1 GTSNPN, CDR2 SVGIG (reference sequence). The CDR3 runs 14 residues. The CDR3 bases are TGTGCCTGGAGTGTAGGAGGTCCGCTGGCGCCCCAGCATTTT. This codes for CAWSVGGPLAPQHF.

This clonotype was counted at least ten times. The V gene is TRBV29-1, the J gene TRBJ2-1; tentatively, D is TRBD1 (6 bases). Trimming removed 0 bases from V and 12 bases from J, with 12 bases in between. Germline CDR1 is SQVTM and CDR2 is ANQGSEA. The CDR3 runs 12 residues. The CDR3 sequence is CSVEENKDRQFF. In DNA, the CDR3 is TGCAGCGTTGAAGAAAATAAGGACAGGCAGTTCTTC.

This clonotype was seen many times. The chain links TRBV28 to TRBJ2-1; TRBD1 agrees at 7 bases. From germline, CDR1 is MDHEN and CDR2 SYDVKM. Trimming at V came to 7 bases and at J to 10 bases, leaving 13 bases not matched to a gene. The CDR3 has 14 residues. The chain's CDR3 is CASNSQGDGDEQFF. The CDR3 DNA reads as TGTGCCAGCAACTCTCAGGGGGACGGGGACGAGCAGTTCTTC. Drawing the rest from reference TRBV28 and TRBJ2-1, the complete variable domain is DVKVTQSSRYLVKRTGEKVFLECVQDMDHENMFWYRQDPGLGLRLIYFSYDVKMKEKGDIPEGYSVSREKKERFSLILESASTNQTSMYLCASNSQGDGDEQFFGPGTRLTVL.

This clonotype was seen at least ten times. The V and J genes are TRBV6-1 and TRBJ2-3; D is perhaps TRBD2 (6 bases). The CDR3 spans 15 residues. V was pared by 3 bases and J by 0 bases, with 10 bases between. In germline, CDR1 is MNHNS, CDR2 SASEGT. The CDR3 loop reads CASSDSGLSTDTQYF. The CDR3 nucleotides read TGTGCCAGCAGTGATAGCGGTCTAAGCACAGATACGCAGTATTTT.